This TCR beta chain comes out of a study of T-cell memory formation after mild COVID-19. A remark on this clonotype: The antigen is undetermined.

The length of the CDR3 is 14 residues. Unmatched junction bases numbered 3, after V lost 5 bases and J lost 4 bases. Germline V gene data show CDR1 as SGHTA and CDR2 as FQGTGA. Notes on the study in general: Clones contracting day 15 to 85 were balanced CD4/CD8; later expanders leaned CD4+. Cross-reactive memory appears to have joined, as suggested by some responding clones showing up in pre-infection memory.

5'RACE primed from the constant segment yielded TCR alpha and TCR beta cDNA libraries bearing sample barcodes and UMIs. TCRdb re-called the 5' RACE reads through MiXCR, storing one row per CDR3 protein. The sample shows about 560,000 distinct CDR3 sequences, 17% of them seen only once. The chain employs TRBV7-3 and TRBJ2-7; 12 bases are a match to TRBD2. The TCR comes from an adult woman who had mild COVID-19 (a few samples of this study predate the infection). Cell type and time point are not known. Sample: PBMCs or a T cell subset sorted from them (not recorded which). The CDR3 DNA sequence: TGTGCCAGCAGCCATGGGACTAGCGGGTACGAGCAGTACTTC. Encoded protein: CASSHGTSGYEQYF.